This TCR beta chain was sequenced in a study of T cells in tuberculosis. Study background: T cells were selected with CD1B tetramers loaded with glucose monomycolate. IGRA-negative adolescents, IGRA-positive adolescents with latent tuberculosis and adults with active tuberculosis formed this South African cohort.

The CDR3 sequence is 18 residues long. CDR1 and CDR2 from the germline V gene are SGHTA and FQGNSA. Trimming removed 5 bases at V and 0 bases at J, with 21 bases between. Method: immunoSEQ multiplex PCR; TCRdb's copy keeps in-frame clones and lacks some. The sample holds tens of thousands of clones, around 97% seen once. This TCR was sampled from a donor aged 10-30 years with latent tuberculosis or without tuberculosis infection. The rearrangement uses TRBV7-2 and TRBJ2-3, with D possibly matching TRBD2 (5 bases). The sequenced sample was PBMCs. CDR3 DNA: TGTGCCAGCAGCCCGAGACCGTCTAGCTCCCCTAGCACAGATACGCAGTATTTT. Its protein is CASSPRPSSSPSTDTQYF.